This T cell receptor (beta chain) was captured by sequencing in a study of cytomegalovirus exposure and HLA in healthy donors. A single count supports this clone. Produced via immunoSEQ multiplex PCR; TCRdb's table is partial and in-frame only. Of about 130,000 clones listed, about 88% are singletons. Trimming cost V 2 bases and J 7 bases, with 12 bases left between them. This CDR3 has 14 amino acids. Germline lookup yields CDR1 SGHVS and CDR2 FQNEAQ. The chain uses TRBV7-8 and TRBJ2-1, with D tentatively TRBD2 (5 bases). Sample: PBMCs. The source is a woman between 18 and 30 years old in good health and CMV-seronegative. The chain's CDR3 is CASSLRGLVNEQFF. CDR3 DNA: TGTGCCAGCAGCTTACGAGGGTTGGTGAATGAGCAGTTCTTC.